This T cell receptor beta chain was observed in a study of monozygotic twins with inflammatory bowel disease. Study-wide points: Clonotypes shared with others were fewer in IBD patients than in healthy twins, especially with disease activity.

TCRdb re-called the 5' RACE reads, yielding one record per CDR3 amino acid sequence without DNA. The sample totals about 450,000 distinct CDR3 sequences. Germline assignment: CDR1 ENHRY and CDR2 SYGVKD. The CDR3 consists of 16 residues. Every single donor had a 2.5 ml blood sample drawn. Whole blood that had not undergone T cell sorting provided the isolated total RNA. Comments on this clonotype: Its antigen is undetermined.

The chain recombines TRBV10-3 with TRBJ2-3; without DNA, the TCRdb call of TRBD1 cannot be checked. The sequence was obtained from a human donor with ulcerative colitis or Crohn's disease, or a healthy co-twin of an affected twin (not recorded which). The source material was blood. The CDR3 spells CAISADGRGPPDTQYF.